Listed below are T cell receptor beta chains from one sample, sequenced in a study of T cell responses to AZD1222 COVID-19 vaccine. Here immunoSEQ multiplex PCR was the method, and the copy in TCRdb shows in-frame clones only, minus some. Among approximately 120,000 clones, 87% were seen once, and the ten largest hold 10%. The sequencing here drew on peripheral blood, taken on day 0 of AZD1222 vaccination. These receptors were collected from an adult in good health. CDR3s include the opening cysteine and the closing phenylalanine or tryptophan. Fields, in order: J gene, clone size, D gene, V gene, CDR3 protein, CDR3 DNA. A D gene is named only where the DNA matches it firmly. Clone size is not always given. Where it is, it says once, few, many or a class for expanded clones.

J gene: TRBJ1-1; clone size: .; D gene: .; V gene: TRBV5-4; CDR3 protein: CASSPERAANTEAFF; CDR3 DNA: TGTGCCAGCAGCCCGGAGAGGGCAGCGAACACTGAAGCTTTCTTT
J gene: TRBJ2-2; clone size: .; D gene: TRBD1; V gene: TRBV24-1; CDR3 protein: CATSDFGPSGQGVTGELFF; CDR3 DNA: TGTGCCACCAGTGATTTTGGACCCTCGGGACAGGGGGTGACCGGGGAGCTGTTTTTT
J gene: TRBJ2-3; clone size: .; D gene: .; V gene: TRBV7-3; CDR3 protein: CASSLSSFDAQYF; CDR3 DNA: TGTGCCAGCAGCTTATCCTCGTTCGACGCGCAGTATTTT
J gene: TRBJ2-7; clone size: .; D gene: TRBD1; V gene: TRBV4-2; CDR3 protein: CASSQENGQEEQYF; CDR3 DNA: TGTGCCAGCAGCCAAGAAAACGGACAGGAAGAGCAGTACTTC
J gene: TRBJ2-2; clone size: .; D gene: TRBD2; V gene: TRBV4-3; CDR3 protein: CASSQSQRDRAGELFF; CDR3 DNA: TGCGCCAGCAGCCAATCCCAGCGGGATAGGGCCGGGGAGCTGTTTTTT
J gene: TRBJ2-7; clone size: .; D gene: TRBD1; V gene: TRBV7-2; CDR3 protein: CASSFVGTGHYEQYF; CDR3 DNA: TGTGCCAGCAGCTTTGTCGGGACAGGACATTACGAGCAGTACTTC
J gene: TRBJ2-7; clone size: .; D gene: .; V gene: TRBV7-3; CDR3 protein: CASSLYGGPTYEQYF; CDR3 DNA: TGTGCCAGCAGCTTATACGGGGGCCCCACCTACGAGCAGTACTTC
J gene: TRBJ2-3; clone size: .; D gene: .; V gene: TRBV12-3/TRBV12-4; CDR3 protein: CASSLLGTQYF; CDR3 DNA: TGTGCCAGCAGTTTATTGGGTACGCAGTATTTT
J gene: TRBJ2-1; clone size: .; D gene: TRBD2; V gene: TRBV5-1; CDR3 protein: CASSLTSGVYNEQFF; CDR3 DNA: TGCGCCAGCAGCTTAACTAGCGGAGTTTACAATGAGCAGTTCTTC
J gene: TRBJ1-2; clone size: .; D gene: .; V gene: TRBV11-2; CDR3 protein: CASSFGQGEGYTF; CDR3 DNA: TGTGCCAGCAGCTTTGGCCAGGGAGAAGGCTACACCTTC
J gene: TRBJ2-1; clone size: .; D gene: TRBD2; V gene: TRBV2; CDR3 protein: CASSDFLAGGRDEQFF; CDR3 DNA: TGTGCCAGCAGTGACTTCCTAGCGGGGGGGCGGGATGAGCAGTTCTTC
J gene: TRBJ2-1; clone size: once; D gene: TRBD2; V gene: TRBV5-1; CDR3 protein: CASSLPALAGGPDNEQFF; CDR3 DNA: TGCGCCAGCAGCTTGCCAGCCCTAGCGGGGGGGCCCGACAATGAGCAGTTCTTC
J gene: TRBJ2-2; clone size: .; D gene: TRBD2; V gene: TRBV4-3; CDR3 protein: CASSQGPRGSGSGELFF; CDR3 DNA: TGCGCCAGCAGCCAAGGTCCGCGCGGGAGTGGATCCGGGGAGCTGTTTTTT
J gene: TRBJ2-7; clone size: .; D gene: .; V gene: TRBV7-8; CDR3 protein: CASSWEVAYEQYF; CDR3 DNA: TGTGCCAGCAGCTGGGAGGTGGCCTACGAGCAGTACTTC
J gene: TRBJ2-1; clone size: .; D gene: TRBD1; V gene: TRBV7-3; CDR3 protein: CASSPGQGIYNEQFF; CDR3 DNA: TGTGCCAGCAGCCCTGGACAGGGGATCTACAATGAGCAGTTCTTC
J gene: TRBJ2-1; clone size: .; D gene: .; V gene: TRBV13; CDR3 protein: CASSPQRSEVDEQFF; CDR3 DNA: TGTGCCAGCAGCCCCCAACGGAGTGAGGTGGATGAGCAGTTCTTC
J gene: TRBJ1-1; clone size: .; D gene: .; V gene: TRBV4-1; CDR3 protein: CASKGRGTEAFF; CDR3 DNA: TGCGCCAGCAAAGGGAGGGGTACTGAAGCTTTCTTT
J gene: TRBJ1-4; clone size: .; D gene: .; V gene: TRBV30; CDR3 protein: CAWSDTTNEKLFF; CDR3 DNA: TGTGCCTGGAGTGACACAACTAATGAAAAACTGTTTTTT
J gene: TRBJ2-3; clone size: once; D gene: TRBD2; V gene: TRBV9; CDR3 protein: CASSGTSGRAADTQYF; CDR3 DNA: TGTGCCAGCAGCGGGACTAGCGGGAGGGCTGCAGATACGCAGTATTTT
J gene: TRBJ1-5; clone size: .; D gene: .; V gene: TRBV6-5; CDR3 protein: CACNAQGGQPQHF; CDR3 DNA: TGTGCCTGTAATGCGCAGGGCGGTCAGCCCCAGCATTTT
J gene: TRBJ2-7; clone size: .; D gene: .; V gene: TRBV5-1; CDR3 protein: CASRPGTHYEQYF; CDR3 DNA: TGCGCCAGCAGACCCGGGACCCACTACGAGCAGTACTTC
J gene: TRBJ2-1; clone size: .; D gene: TRBD1; V gene: TRBV19; CDR3 protein: CASRGVDRGLNEQFF; CDR3 DNA: TGTGCCAGCCGGGGGGTAGACAGGGGGCTTAATGAGCAGTTCTTC
J gene: TRBJ1-1; clone size: .; D gene: .; V gene: TRBV7-9; CDR3 protein: CASSLQGDTEAFF; CDR3 DNA: TGTGCCAGCAGCTTACAGGGTGACACTGAAGCTTTCTTT
J gene: TRBJ2-2; clone size: .; D gene: .; V gene: TRBV18; CDR3 protein: CASSPRRQLTGELFF; CDR3 DNA: TGTGCCAGCTCACCGCGGAGGCAGTTGACCGGGGAGCTGTTTTTT
J gene: TRBJ2-1; clone size: .; D gene: TRBD2; V gene: TRBV7-2; CDR3 protein: CASSLTSGRNNEQFF; CDR3 DNA: TGTGCCAGCAGCCTGACTAGCGGGAGGAACAATGAGCAGTTCTTC
J gene: TRBJ2-2; clone size: .; D gene: .; V gene: TRBV19; CDR3 protein: CASTGYAGELFF; CDR3 DNA: TGTGCCAGTACGGGTTACGCCGGGGAGCTGTTTTTT
J gene: TRBJ1-1; clone size: .; D gene: TRBD1; V gene: TRBV28; CDR3 protein: CASSRGDRWDTEAFF; CDR3 DNA: TGTGCCAGCAGCCGGGGGGACAGGTGGGACACTGAAGCTTTCTTT
J gene: TRBJ2-7; clone size: .; D gene: .; V gene: TRBV29-1; CDR3 protein: CSVEDRAGYEQYF; CDR3 DNA: TGCAGCGTTGAAGATCGCGCGGGATACGAGCAGTACTTC
J gene: TRBJ2-1; clone size: .; D gene: .; V gene: TRBV7-7; CDR3 protein: CASSLGPGRLNEQFF; CDR3 DNA: TGTGCTAGCAGCCTTGGTCCAGGGCGACTCAATGAGCAGTTCTTC
J gene: TRBJ2-7; clone size: .; D gene: .; V gene: TRBV3-1/TRBV3-2; CDR3 protein: CASSPLRGREKYEQYF; CDR3 DNA: TGTGCCAGCAGCCCCTTAAGGGGGCGGGAGAAATACGAGCAGTACTTC
J gene: TRBJ2-1; clone size: .; D gene: .; V gene: TRBV12-3/TRBV12-4; CDR3 protein: CASSFGGNEQFF; CDR3 DNA: TGTGCCAGCAGTTTTGGGGGTAATGAGCAGTTCTTC
J gene: TRBJ2-1; clone size: .; D gene: .; V gene: TRBV5-1; CDR3 protein: CASSLAWQSYNEQFF; CDR3 DNA: TGCGCCAGCAGCTTGGCTTGGCAGTCGTACAATGAGCAGTTCTTC
J gene: TRBJ1-6; clone size: few; D gene: .; V gene: TRBV7-2; CDR3 protein: CASSPGGFWSSYNSPLHF; CDR3 DNA: TGTGCCAGCAGCCCCGGCGGGTTTTGGAGCTCCTATAATTCACCCCTCCACTTT
J gene: TRBJ2-7; clone size: .; D gene: TRBD1; V gene: TRBV5-1; CDR3 protein: CASSTGTVEQYF; CDR3 DNA: TGCGCCAGCAGCACCGGGACAGTCGAGCAGTACTTC
J gene: TRBJ2-1; clone size: .; D gene: TRBD2; V gene: TRBV10-2; CDR3 protein: CASSDSGGSYNEQFF; CDR3 DNA: TGCGCCAGCAGTGATAGCGGGGGGTCCTACAATGAGCAGTTCTTC
J gene: TRBJ2-2; clone size: once; D gene: TRBD2; V gene: TRBV5-4; CDR3 protein: CASRIAGAGTGELFF; CDR3 DNA: TGTGCCAGCAGAATAGCGGGAGCGGGCACCGGGGAGCTGTTTTTT
J gene: TRBJ2-6; clone size: once; D gene: TRBD1; V gene: TRBV28; CDR3 protein: CASSKMTGGLSGANVLTF; CDR3 DNA: TGTGCCAGCAGTAAGATGACAGGGGGCTTGTCTGGGGCCAACGTCCTGACTTTC
J gene: TRBJ1-4; clone size: once; D gene: .; V gene: TRBV19; CDR3 protein: CASTTWPITTTNEKLFF; CDR3 DNA: TGTGCCAGTACCACCTGGCCAATAACGACAACTAATGAAAAACTGTTTTTT
J gene: TRBJ1-2; clone size: .; D gene: TRBD1; V gene: TRBV27; CDR3 protein: CASSSGGQGARRGYTF; CDR3 DNA: TGTGCCAGCAGTTCGGGGGGACAGGGGGCCCGTCGTGGCTACACCTTC
J gene: TRBJ2-3; clone size: .; D gene: TRBD1; V gene: TRBV9; CDR3 protein: CASSTDRGNTDTQYF; CDR3 DNA: TGTGCCAGTTCAACGGACAGGGGAAATACAGATACGCAGTATTTT
J gene: TRBJ1-2; clone size: .; D gene: .; V gene: TRBV12-3/TRBV12-4; CDR3 protein: CASSVGGSYTF; CDR3 DNA: TGTGCCAGCAGTGTAGGAGGAAGCTACACCTTC
J gene: TRBJ2-7; clone size: .; D gene: .; V gene: TRBV7-9; CDR3 protein: CASSLLGAISGGEQYF; CDR3 DNA: TGTGCCAGCAGCTTATTAGGGGCGATCTCCGGCGGCGAGCAGTACTTC
J gene: TRBJ2-7; clone size: .; D gene: .; V gene: TRBV18; CDR3 protein: CASSPRAIVTYEQYF; CDR3 DNA: TGTGCCAGCTCACCGCGGGCAATAGTGACCTACGAGCAGTACTTC
J gene: TRBJ2-7; clone size: once; D gene: .; V gene: TRBV28; CDR3 protein: CASSFWAAGGSSEQYF; CDR3 DNA: TGTGCCAGCAGTTTTTGGGCGGCCGGCGGATCAAGCGAGCAGTACTTC
J gene: TRBJ2-1; clone size: .; D gene: TRBD2; V gene: TRBV5-1; CDR3 protein: CASSSGLAGGPGSYNEQFF; CDR3 DNA: TGCGCCAGCAGCTCAGGACTAGCGGGAGGCCCAGGCTCCTACAATGAGCAGTTCTTC